The clone carrying this T cell receptor beta chain was seen once. From germline, CDR1 is SGHNT and CDR2 YYREEE (reference sequence). Deletions cut 2 bases from V and 5 bases from J, with 5 bases between. This CDR3 contains 11 residues. The data stem from a study of T cell clones after liver transplantation. Data came from immunoSEQ multiplex PCR; TCRdb stores just in-frame clones and leaves some out. Of 45,000 to 60,000 clones in the sample, roughly nine tenths were seen once. The genes are TRBV5-4 and TRBJ2-7, with unresolved D. The clonotype originates from a human patient who received a liver transplant. The T cells may partly be graft donor cells. The sample here was CD8+ T cells from blood, taken 12 months after liver transplant. CDR3 in DNA: TGTGCCAGCAGCTTAAGGGACGAGCAGTACTTC. This sequence encodes CASSLRDEQYF.